Detailed here is one T cell receptor beta chain. Antigen specificity is unknown. The junction does not match germline at one end; this may be a read error. Assay used: immunoSEQ multiplex PCR; TCRdb lists only in-frame clones, some missing. The data contain roughly 95,000 clones, 88% of them singletons. This entry belongs to a study of T cell responses to AZD1222 COVID-19 vaccine. Study at large: It was second doses at about 4 or about 12 weeks that were pooled.

Points from the study as a whole: An increase in Spike-specific TCR breadth and depth was observed after two AZD1222 doses. Baseline serostatus was positive in only a handful of AZD1222 recipients.

The CDR3 loop spans 16 amino acids. Germline-derived CDR1 and CDR2 are SSHAT and FNYEAQ (reference sequence). This receptor was obtained from an adult in good health. Here the sequenced sample was peripheral blood, taken on day 0 of AZD1222 vaccination. The chain has TRBV7-7 and TRBJ1-4; TRBD1 matches 12 bases. The DNA for the CDR3 is TGTGCTAGCAGCCTGCCGGGACAGGGGGCAAAAGAAAAACTGTTTTTT. Residues: CASSLPGQGAKEKLFF. Variable domain in full (rest from reference TRBV7-7 and TRBJ1-4): GAGVSQSPRYKVTKRGQDVTLRCDPISSHATLYWYQQALGQGPEFLTYFNYEAQPDKSGLPSDRFSAERPEGSISTLTIQRTEQRDSAMYRCASSLPGQGAKEKLFFGSGTQLSVL.